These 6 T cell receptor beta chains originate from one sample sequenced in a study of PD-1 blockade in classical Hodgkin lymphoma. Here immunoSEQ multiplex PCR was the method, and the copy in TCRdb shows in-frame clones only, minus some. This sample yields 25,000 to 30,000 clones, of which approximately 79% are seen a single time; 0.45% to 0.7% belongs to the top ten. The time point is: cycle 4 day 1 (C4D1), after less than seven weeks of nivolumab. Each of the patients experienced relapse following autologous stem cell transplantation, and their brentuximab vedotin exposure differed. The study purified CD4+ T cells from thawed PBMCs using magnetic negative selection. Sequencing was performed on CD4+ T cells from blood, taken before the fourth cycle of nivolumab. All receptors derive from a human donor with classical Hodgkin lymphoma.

CDR3 amino acids: CASSLVDLTEQYF. The CDR3 DNA follows: TGTGCCAGCAGCTTGGTTGATCTTACCGAGCAGTACTTC. The V gene is TRBV5-5, the J gene TRBJ2-7; D uncertain. The CDR3 is 13 residues long. V was shortened by 0 bases and J by 6 bases, with 10 bases between the two germline ends. CDR1 and CDR2 (germline): SGHKS, YYEKEE (reference sequence).

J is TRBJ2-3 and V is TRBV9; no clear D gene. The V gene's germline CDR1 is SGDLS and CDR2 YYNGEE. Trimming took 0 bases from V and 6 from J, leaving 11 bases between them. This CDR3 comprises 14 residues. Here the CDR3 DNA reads TGTGCCAGCAGCGTAGAAGTCCAGTTCGATACGCAGTATTTT. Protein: CASSVEVQFDTQYF. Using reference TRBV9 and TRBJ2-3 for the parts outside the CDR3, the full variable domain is DSGVTQTPKHLITATGQRVTLRCSPRSGDLSVYWYQQSLDQGLQFLIQYYNGEERAKGNILERFSAQQFPDLHSELNLSSLELGDSALYFCASSVEVQFDTQYFGPGTRLTVL.

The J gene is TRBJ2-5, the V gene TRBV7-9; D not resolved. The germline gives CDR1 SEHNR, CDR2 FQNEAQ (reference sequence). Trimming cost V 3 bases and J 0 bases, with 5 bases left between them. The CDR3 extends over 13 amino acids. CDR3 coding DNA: TGTGCCAGCAGCTTTTCGTACCAAGAGACCCAGTACTTC. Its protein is CASSFSYQETQYF.

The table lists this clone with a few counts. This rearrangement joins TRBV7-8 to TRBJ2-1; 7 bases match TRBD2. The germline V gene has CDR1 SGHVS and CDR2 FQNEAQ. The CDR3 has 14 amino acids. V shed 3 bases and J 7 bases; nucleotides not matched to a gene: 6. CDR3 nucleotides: TGTGCCAGCAGCTTGCGGACTAGTATAAATGAGCAGTTCTTC. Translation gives CASSLRTSINEQFF. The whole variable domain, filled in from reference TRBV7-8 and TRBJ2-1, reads GAGVSQSPRYKVAKRGQDVALRCDPISGHVSLFWYQQALGQGPEFLTYFQNEAQLDKSGLPSDRFFAERPEGSVSTLKIQRTQQEDSAVYLCASSLRTSINEQFFGPGTRLTVL.

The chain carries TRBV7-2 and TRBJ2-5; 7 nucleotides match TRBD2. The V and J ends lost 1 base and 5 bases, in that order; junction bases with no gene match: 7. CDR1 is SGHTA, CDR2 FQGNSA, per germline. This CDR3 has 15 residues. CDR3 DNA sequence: TGTGCCAGCAGCTTAGTGGGGACTACCCGGGAGACCCAGTACTTC. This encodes CASSLVGTTRETQYF.

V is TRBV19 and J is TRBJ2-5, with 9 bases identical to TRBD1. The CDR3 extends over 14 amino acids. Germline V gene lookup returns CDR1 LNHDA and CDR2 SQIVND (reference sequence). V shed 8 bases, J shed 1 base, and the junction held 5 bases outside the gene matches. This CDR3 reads CASQTGGLQETQYF. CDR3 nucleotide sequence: TGTGCCAGTCAGACAGGGGGACTCCAAGAGACCCAGTACTTC.